This T cell receptor beta chain is from a study of control samples from healthy donors and cancer patients. Generated by immunoSEQ multiplex PCR, the TCRdb table keeps only in-frame clones and is missing some. The sample has 75,000 to 100,000 clones; under 90% are singletons. This CDR3 is 14 amino acids long. V gave up 8 bases and J gave up 4 bases, with 15 bases separating them. The germline V gene encodes CDR1 MNHEY and CDR2 SVGAGI. This sequence joins TRBV6-5 and TRBJ1-3; weak D call: TRBD1 (5 bases). The sample comprised blood. The source of this sequence is a man between 45 and 60 years old in good health. The DNA for the CDR3 is TGTGCCAGCCGGGGGGACCGTCGGGGAAACACCATATATTTT. Its translation is CASRGDRRGNTIYF.